This T cell receptor beta chain originates from a study of technical replicates of blood from several donors listed by TCRdb under 2017. From the cysteine up to the phenylalanine, the CDR3 has a length of 14 residues. Here the CDR3 DNA is all that survives: 42 bases in frame from base 1. The germline V gene (reference sequence) specifies LNHNV as CDR1 and YYDKDF as CDR2. Between the V and J ends, shortened by 1 base and 9 bases respectively, the junction contains 13 bases. A note on this clone: What antigen it recognizes has not been identified. Base quality data are lacking; no much larger clone is found one base away.

The library came from the immunoSEQ multiplex PCR assay. The source is immuneACCESS, and TCRdb retained only in-frame sequences with V and J called. Part of the clones is not carried over; for the studies checked, unresolved V genes explain less than half of this, and the remainder is unexplained. Recorded for this sample are more than 70,000 clones; roughly 94% of them occurred a single time. The ten top clones hold 0.27% of the sample. Here the chain combines TRBV15 and TRBJ2-1; the D gene is possibly TRBD1, with 5 bases matching. The receptor's source is a human donor in good health. Sequenced input: T cells isolated from PBMCs. In nucleotides, the sequence is TGTGCCACCAGCAGAGCATTTCAGGGTGTTGAGCAGTTCTTC. Translated, it gives CATSRAFQGVEQFF.